This T cell receptor beta chain comes out of a study of technical replicates of blood from several donors. Profiling relied on immunoSEQ multiplex PCR, and the TCRdb table lists in-frame clones only, not all of them. This sample has 45,000 to 55,000 clones, with 95% to 96% found just once. The material sequenced was T cells isolated from PBMCs. The origin of this receptor is a human donor in good health.

CDR3 sequence: CASSYSTGENDNQPQHF. CDR3 sequence (DNA): TGTGCCAGCAGTTACTCCACAGGGGAGAATGACAATCAGCCCCAGCATTTT. The V gene is TRBV6-8, the J gene TRBJ1-5; 7 nucleotides line up with TRBD1. This CDR3 has 17 amino acids. Losses at the gene ends were 0 bases for V and 3 bases for J; bases not matched to a gene: 8. Per germline, CDR1 MNHGY and CDR2 SAAAGT.